A selection of T cell receptor beta chains follows, all from one sample in a study of blood T cell repertoires in COVID-19. Sequenced by immunoSEQ multiplex PCR; TCRdb stores in-frame clones only, minus some. The sample records some 140,000 clones, 80% to 90% being singletons. Material: peripheral blood. The receptor source for this set is a human donor in a cohort sampled during active COVID-19. Each CDR3 is given with its conserved first and last residue. D genes are given only for firm matches. Size tells how often a clone was seen (once, few, many) or the class of an expanded clone, and some rows leave it out.

TRBJ1-2,few,NA,TRBV30,CAWSDNGGTSWGYTF,TGTGCCTGGAGCGATAATGGCGGCACTTCTTGGGGCTACACCTTC
TRBJ2-7,once,TRBD1,TRBV10-2,CASGQPGDRGSYEQYF,TGCGCCAGCGGACAACCCGGGGACAGGGGGTCCTACGAGCAGTACTTC
TRBJ2-2,NA,NA,TRBV23-1,CASPTPRTGDTGELFF,TGCGCCAGCCCCACCCCAAGGACTGGAGACACCGGGGAGCTGTTTTTT
TRBJ2-5,NA,TRBD2,TRBV7-8,CASSPRDNWGTRKETQYF,TGTGCCAGCAGCCCACGAGATAATTGGGGGACTAGGAAAGAGACCCAGTACTTC
TRBJ1-1,NA,NA,TRBV20-1,CSASSGQGETEAFF,TGCAGTGCTAGTAGCGGGCAAGGGGAAACTGAAGCTTTCTTT
TRBJ1-2,NA,TRBD1,TRBV5-4,CATPGGQDPYGYTF,TGTGCCACCCCAGGGGGACAGGACCCCTATGGCTACACCTTC
TRBJ2-2,NA,TRBD2,TRBV24-1,CATSDPGTSGVTGELFF,TGTGCCACCAGTGACCCCGGGACTAGCGGGGTCACCGGGGAGCTGTTTTTT
TRBJ2-7,NA,TRBD2,TRBV5-1,CASSLAASGFSYEQYF,TGCGCCAGCAGCTTGGCCGCTAGCGGTTTCTCCTACGAGCAGTACTTC
TRBJ1-1,few,TRBD1,TRBV5-1,CASSEIDRGSTEAFF,TGCGCCAGCAGCGAGATAGACAGGGGGAGTACTGAAGCTTTCTTT
TRBJ2-5,NA,NA,TRBV11-3,CASSEGLGYAGETQYF,TGTGCCAGCAGCGAGGGTTTGGGGTACGCGGGGGAGACCCAGTACTTC
TRBJ1-5,NA,TRBD1,TRBV6-2/TRBV6-3,CASSYSTSLPGTETNQPQHF,TGTGCCAGCAGTTACTCGACCTCGCTCCCAGGGACAGAGACCAATCAGCCCCAGCATTTT
TRBJ2-1,once,TRBD1,TRBV5-1,CASSLRQGKGNEQFF,TGCGCCAGCAGCTTGCGACAGGGGAAAGGCAATGAGCAGTTCTTC
TRBJ2-1,NA,TRBD2,TRBV5-1,CASSLVPSGGLYNEQFF,TGCGCCAGCAGCTTGGTGCCTAGCGGGGGACTTTACAATGAGCAGTTCTTC
TRBJ1-3,NA,NA,TRBV10-2,CASSELDTIYF,TGCGCCAGCAGTGAACTGGACACCATATATTTT
TRBJ2-7,NA,NA,TRBV6-1,CASSDSRYEQYF,TGTGCCAGCAGTGATTCGAGGTACGAGCAGTACTTC
TRBJ2-1,NA,TRBD2,TRBV25-1,CASSWGAGLSYNEQFF,TGTGCCAGCAGTTGGGGAGCGGGGCTCTCCTACAATGAGCAGTTCTTC
TRBJ1-4,NA,TRBD1,TRBV6-1,CASSDPRGHPEKLFF,TGTGCCAGCAGTGACCCCAGGGGGCATCCTGAAAAACTGTTTTTT
TRBJ2-7,NA,TRBD2,TRBV15,CATRLSGGGEQYF,TGTGCCACCAGATTAAGCGGGGGCGGCGAGCAGTACTTC
TRBJ1-2,NA,NA,TRBV6-5,CASSQTLSPGYGYTF,TGTGCCAGCAGCCAAACGCTATCCCCGGGCTATGGCTACACCTTC
TRBJ2-7,NA,TRBD1,TRBV5-4,CASSLGGTGFGEQCF,TGTGCCAGCAGCTTGGGAGGGACAGGGTTCGGCGAGCAGTGCTTC
TRBJ2-1,NA,TRBD2,TRBV5-1,CASSPRAGPGLYNEQFF,TGCGCCAGCAGCCCCAGAGCGGGGCCTGGTCTCTACAATGAGCAGTTCTTC
TRBJ1-2,NA,NA,TRBV19,CASSPSGGGKGYTF,TGTGCCAGTAGCCCGTCGGGCGGCGGGAAGGGCTACACCTTC
TRBJ2-3,NA,NA,TRBV10-1,CASSDGRTQGDTQYF,TGCGCCAGCAGTGATGGCAGGACCCAGGGAGATACGCAGTATTTT
TRBJ1-2,few,TRBD1,TRBV2,CASRGQTYGYTF,TGTGCCAGCAGGGGACAGACTTATGGCTACACCTTC
TRBJ1-4,NA,NA,TRBV5-1,CASSPVPNEKLFF,TGCGCCAGCAGTCCTGTTCCGAATGAAAAACTGTTTTTT
TRBJ2-6,NA,NA,TRBV19,CATGASGANVLTF,TGTGCCACAGGGGCCTCCGGGGCCAACGTCCTGACTTTC
TRBJ2-3,NA,NA,TRBV5-4,CASSLLPSWTSPSTDTQYF,TGTGCCAGCAGCTTGCTCCCTTCCTGGACATCTCCTAGCACAGATACGCAGTATTTT
TRBJ2-2,NA,TRBD1,TRBV3-1/TRBV3-2,CASSPNRGSPNTGELFF,TGTGCCAGCAGCCCAAACAGGGGTTCTCCTAACACCGGGGAGCTGTTTTTT
TRBJ1-1,NA,NA,TRBV3-1/TRBV3-2,CASSQVGGLRLAEAFF,TGTGCCAGCAGCCAAGTCGGGGGGCTCCGGCTGGCTGAAGCTTTCTTT
TRBJ2-6,NA,TRBD1,TRBV2,CASRLSTGAGANVLTF,TGTGCCAGCAGACTTTCAACAGGGGCTGGGGCCAACGTCCTGACTTTC
TRBJ2-7,NA,TRBD2,TRBV7-6,CASSHLGSGGHTDYEQYF,TGTGCCAGCAGCCACTTGGGAAGCGGGGGTCACACCGACTACGAGCAGTACTTC
TRBJ2-3,NA,NA,TRBV27,CASSLSYGTDTQYF,TGTGCCAGCAGTTTAAGCTACGGCACAGATACGCAGTATTTT
TRBJ2-2,NA,NA,TRBV19,CASSIDDMNTGELFF,TGTGCCAGTAGTATAGATGACATGAACACCGGGGAGCTGTTTTTT
TRBJ2-7,NA,NA,TRBV15,CATSSPGLSSEQYF,TGTGCCACCAGCAGCCCGGGACTTTCCTCCGAGCAGTACTTC
TRBJ1-1,NA,TRBD1,TRBV28,CASRAGGSSEAFF,TGTGCCAGCAGAGCAGGGGGCAGCTCTGAAGCTTTCTTT
TRBJ2-1,NA,NA,TRBV30,CAWSVRFLGDNEQFF,TGTGCCTGGAGTGTTAGGTTTCTGGGCGACAATGAGCAGTTCTTC
TRBJ1-5,NA,TRBD1,TRBV6-6,CASSYGTGGQPQHF,TGTGCCAGCAGTTACGGGACAGGGGGACAGCCCCAGCATTTT
TRBJ1-4,once,NA,TRBV3-1/TRBV3-2,CASSQSDGLEKLFF,TGTGCCAGCAGCCAATCCGACGGGTTGGAAAAACTGTTTTTT
TRBJ1-1,NA,NA,TRBV6-2/TRBV6-3,CASSPERNTEAFF,TGTGCCAGCAGCCCCGAGCGGAACACTGAAGCTTTCTTT
TRBJ2-5,NA,NA,TRBV6-6,CASSPRQSLYQETQYF,TGTGCCAGCAGCCCCCGACAATCACTGTACCAAGAGACCCAGTACTTC
TRBJ1-1,few,NA,TRBV4-2,CASSQDLRGGNTEAFF,TGTGCCAGCAGCCAAGATTTAAGGGGGGGGAACACTGAAGCTTTCTTT
TRBJ1-1,NA,TRBD1,TRBV28,CASSLQGAAFF,TGTGCCAGCAGTTTACAGGGGGCAGCTTTCTTT
TRBJ2-5,few,NA,TRBV4-1,CASSAVPKETQYF,TGCGCCAGCAGCGCGGTCCCTAAAGAGACCCAGTACTTC
TRBJ1-5,NA,NA,TRBV10-3,CAISESQGVYSNQPQHF,TGTGCCATCAGTGAGTCGCAAGGGGTCTATAGCAATCAGCCCCAGCATTTT
TRBJ2-5,NA,NA,TRBV5-1,CASSSTGRTEETQYF,TGCGCCAGCAGCTCGACAGGGAGGACAGAAGAGACCCAGTACTTC
TRBJ2-2,NA,NA,TRBV11-2,CASSVLWALNTGELFF,TGTGCCAGCAGTGTCCTGTGGGCTCTCAACACCGGGGAGCTGTTTTTT
TRBJ1-6,NA,TRBD1,TRBV28,CASSYRQGQNSPLHF,TGTGCCAGCAGTTATCGACAGGGGCAGAATTCACCCCTCCACTTT
TRBJ2-7,NA,TRBD1,TRBV3-1/TRBV3-2,CASSQDPRGPDEQYF,TGTGCCAGCAGCCAAGACCCCAGGGGGCCCGACGAGCAGTACTTC
TRBJ2-3,NA,TRBD2,TRBV5-4,CASSLNGGVSDTQYF,TGTGCCAGCAGCTTAAACGGGGGGGTCTCAGATACGCAGTATTTT
TRBJ1-2,few,TRBD1,TRBV5-5,CASSVGQGMGGYTF,TGTGCCAGCAGCGTTGGACAGGGGATGGGTGGCTACACCTTC
TRBJ2-2,NA,TRBD2,TRBV2,CASRTSGGLNTGELFF,TGTGCCAGCAGGACTAGCGGGGGGTTAAACACCGGGGAGCTGTTTTTT
TRBJ2-5,NA,TRBD1,TRBV19,CASSTTGTGAPVTQYF,TGTGCCAGTAGTACTACCGGGACAGGTGCCCCTGTGACCCAGTACTTC
TRBJ2-3,NA,TRBD1,TRBV20-1,CSARAQGPQYF,TGCAGTGCTAGAGCACAGGGGCCGCAGTATTTT
TRBJ2-6,NA,NA,TRBV19,CASSTLSRGGANVLTF,TGTGCCAGTAGTACATTATCAAGGGGTGGGGCCAACGTCCTGACTTTC
TRBJ1-3,NA,NA,TRBV28,CASLSGNTIYF,TGTGCCAGCCTCTCTGGAAACACCATATATTTT
TRBJ1-1,NA,TRBD1,TRBV7-2,CASTPARQGGTEAFF,TGTGCCAGCACCCCTGCCAGACAGGGAGGCACTGAAGCTTTCTTT
TRBJ2-3,NA,TRBD2,TRBV18,CASSPWEGLADTQYF,TGTGCCAGCTCACCTTGGGAGGGGTTGGCAGATACGCAGTATTTT
TRBJ2-7,NA,NA,TRBV6-5,CASSYPSGEQYF,TGTGCCAGCAGTTACCCGTCGGGGGAGCAGTACTTC
TRBJ2-3,NA,NA,TRBV5-1,CASSIPNLSTDTQYF,TGCGCCAGCAGCATCCCTAATCTCAGCACAGATACGCAGTATTTT